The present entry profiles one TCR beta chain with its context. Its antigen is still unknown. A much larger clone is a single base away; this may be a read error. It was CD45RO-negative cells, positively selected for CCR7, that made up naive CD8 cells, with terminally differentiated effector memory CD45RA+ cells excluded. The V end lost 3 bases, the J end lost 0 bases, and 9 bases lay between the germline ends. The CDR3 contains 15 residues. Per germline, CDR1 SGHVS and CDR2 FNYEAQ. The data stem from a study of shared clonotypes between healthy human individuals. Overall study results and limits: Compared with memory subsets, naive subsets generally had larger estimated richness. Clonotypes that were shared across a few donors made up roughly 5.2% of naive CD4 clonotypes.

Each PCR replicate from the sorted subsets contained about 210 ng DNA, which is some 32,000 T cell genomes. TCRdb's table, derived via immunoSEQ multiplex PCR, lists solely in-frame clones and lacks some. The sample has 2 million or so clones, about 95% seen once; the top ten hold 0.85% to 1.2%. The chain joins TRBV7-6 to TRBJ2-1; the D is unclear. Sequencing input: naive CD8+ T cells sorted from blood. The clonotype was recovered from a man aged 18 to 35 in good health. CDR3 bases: TGTGCCAGCAGCTTGGACCAAAGCTCCTACAATGAGCAGTTCTTC. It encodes CASSLDQSSYNEQFF. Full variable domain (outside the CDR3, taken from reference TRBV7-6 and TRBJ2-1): GAGVSQSPRYKVTKRGQDVALRCDPISGHVSLYWYRQALGQGPEFLTYFNYEAQQDKSGLPNDRFSAERPEGSISTLTIQRTEQRDSAMYRCASSLDQSSYNEQFFGPGTRLTVL.